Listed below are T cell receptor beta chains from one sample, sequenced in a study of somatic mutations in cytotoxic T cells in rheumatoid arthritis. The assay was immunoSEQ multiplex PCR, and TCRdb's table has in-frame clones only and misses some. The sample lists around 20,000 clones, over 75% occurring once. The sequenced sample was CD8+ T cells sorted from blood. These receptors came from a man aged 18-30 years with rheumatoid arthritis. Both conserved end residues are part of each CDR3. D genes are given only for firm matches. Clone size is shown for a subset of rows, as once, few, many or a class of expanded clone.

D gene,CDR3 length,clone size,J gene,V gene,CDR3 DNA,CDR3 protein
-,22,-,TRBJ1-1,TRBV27,TGTGCCAGCAGTTTACTACCAGAAACTACCAGGGGTGGCAACCCGACGGACACTGAAGCTTTCTTT,CASSLLPETTRGGNPTDTEAFF
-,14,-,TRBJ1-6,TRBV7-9,TGTGCCAGCAGCTTAAGGTCAGCTAATTCACCCCTCCACTTT,CASSLRSANSPLHF
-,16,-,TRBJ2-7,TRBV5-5,TGTGCCAGCAGCGTCCTTCCTAAGGATAGATACTACGAGCAGTACTTC,CASSVLPKDRYYEQYF
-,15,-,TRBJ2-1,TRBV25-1,TGTGCCAGCACCTCAAGGGGGGTGTCCTACAATGAGCAGTTCTTC,CASTSRGVSYNEQFF
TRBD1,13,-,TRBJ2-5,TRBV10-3,TGTGCCTCCGGGACAGGGTCGCAAGAGACCCAGTACTTC,CASGTGSQETQYF
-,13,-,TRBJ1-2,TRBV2,TGTGCCAGCAGAGACGGGGGGCACTATGGCTACACCTTC,CASRDGGHYGYTF
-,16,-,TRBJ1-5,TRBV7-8,TGTGCCAGCAGCTTAAGTGCCTTGACAGATCATCAGCCCCAGCATTTT,CASSLSALTDHQPQHF
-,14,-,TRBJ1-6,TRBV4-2,TGTGCCAGCAGCCAAGTCGACAGCCTTTCACCCCTCCACTTT,CASSQVDSLSPLHF
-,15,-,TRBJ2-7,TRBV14,TGTGCCAGCAGCCAAGGACTGAGAACCACCTACGAGCAGTACTTC,CASSQGLRTTYEQYF
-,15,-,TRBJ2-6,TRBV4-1,TGCGCCAGCAGCCAAGGGAGCTCTGGGGCCAACGTCCTGACTTTC,CASSQGSSGANVLTF
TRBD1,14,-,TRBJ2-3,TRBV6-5,TGTGCCAGCAGTTATGGGACAGGCCTAGGTACGCAGTATTTT,CASSYGTGLGTQYF
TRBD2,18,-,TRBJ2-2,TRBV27,TGTGCCAGCAGTTTGTTGTTTAGCGGGGGGGCGCGCACCGGGGAGCTGTTTTTT,CASSLLFSGGARTGELFF
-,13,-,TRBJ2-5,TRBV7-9,TGTGCCAGCAGCCTACGGACAGAAGAGACCCAGTACTTC,CASSLRTEETQYF
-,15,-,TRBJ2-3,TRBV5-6,TGTGCCAGCAGCTTGAGGGACTCTCGCACAGATACGCAGTATTTT,CASSLRDSRTDTQYF
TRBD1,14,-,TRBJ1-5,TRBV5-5,TGTGCCAGCAGCTGGACAGGTGGCTGGGAGCCCCAGCATTTT,CASSWTGGWEPQHF
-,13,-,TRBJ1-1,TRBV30,TGTGCCTGGAGTGTACTTGCGAACACTGAAGCTTTCTTT,CAWSVLANTEAFF
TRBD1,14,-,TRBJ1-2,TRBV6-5,TGTGCCAGCAGTTACTCGGCCAGGGGGCATGGCTACACCTTC,CASSYSARGHGYTF
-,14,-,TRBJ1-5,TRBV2,TGTGCCAGCAGGGCAACAGGGCCTCGTCAGCCCCAGCATTTT,CASRATGPRQPQHF
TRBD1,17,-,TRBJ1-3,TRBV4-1,TGCGCCAGCAGCCAAGAGAGTGGCAGGGGGTCCGGAAACACCATATATTTT,CASSQESGRGSGNTIYF
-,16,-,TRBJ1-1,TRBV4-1,TGCGCCAGCAGCCAAGTCCTGAGCGTGAGTTACACTGAAGCTTTCTTT,CASSQVLSVSYTEAFF
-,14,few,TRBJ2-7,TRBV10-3,TGTGCCACTACAGTTGGGGACGGAGCCTACGAGCAGTACTTC,CATTVGDGAYEQYF
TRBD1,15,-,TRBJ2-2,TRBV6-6,TGTGCCAGCAGCTACAGGGGAATTTACACCGGGGAGCTGTTTTTT,CASSYRGIYTGELFF
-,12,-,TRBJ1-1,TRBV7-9,TGTGCCAGCAGCCCCACAAACACTGAAGCTTTCTTT,CASSPTNTEAFF
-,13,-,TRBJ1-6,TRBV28,TGTGCCAGCAGTTTGACAGGCGGGTCACCCCTCCACTTT,CASSLTGGSPLHF
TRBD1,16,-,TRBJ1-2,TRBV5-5,TGTGCCAGCAGCTTCCTACGGGTTTCAGGGGGATATGGCTACACCTTC,CASSFLRVSGGYGYTF
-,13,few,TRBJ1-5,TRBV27,TGTGCCAGCTCCCCTGGGGGCAATCAGCCCCAGCATTTT,CASSPGGNQPQHF
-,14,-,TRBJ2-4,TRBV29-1,TGCAGCGGACTCTGGACAGTAGCCAAAAACATTCAGTACTTC,CSGLWTVAKNIQYF
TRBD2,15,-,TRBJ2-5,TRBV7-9,TGTGCCAGCCTCTTGCAAGCGGGGGCTCAAGAGACCCAGTACTTC,CASLLQAGAQETQYF
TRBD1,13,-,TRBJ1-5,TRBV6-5,TGTGCCAGTGGGGACAGTAGCAATCAGCCCCAGCATTTT,CASGDSSNQPQHF
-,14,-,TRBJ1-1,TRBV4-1,TGCGCCAGCAGCCAAGAGGCCGTCGATAGTGAAGCTTTCTTT,CASSQEAVDSEAFF
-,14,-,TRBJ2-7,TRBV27,TGTGCCAGCAGTTTATACCAGGGGACCTACGAGCAGTACTTC,CASSLYQGTYEQYF
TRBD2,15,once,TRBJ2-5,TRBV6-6,TGTGCCAGCAGTTACAGCGGGGCCTCAGGGGAGACCCAGTACTTC,CASSYSGASGETQYF
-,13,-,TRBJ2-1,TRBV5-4,TGTGCCAGCAGCTTCCTCAGAAACAATGAGCAGTTCTTC,CASSFLRNNEQFF
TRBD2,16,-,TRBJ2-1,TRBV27,TGTGCCAGCGGTCTGACTAGCGGGGGACAATACAATGAGCAGTTCTTC,CASGLTSGGQYNEQFF
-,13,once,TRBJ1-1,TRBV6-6,TGTGCCAGCAGCGGAAGAACGGGGACCGAAGCTTTCTTT,CASSGRTGTEAFF
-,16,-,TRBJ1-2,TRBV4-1,TGCGCCAGCAGCGCCTCCTTGGATCCTTTTAACTATGGCTACACCTTC,CASSASLDPFNYGYTF
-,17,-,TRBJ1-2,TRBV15,TGTGCCACCAGCAGAGATGGCAGGGGAGGGGAGTGGTATGGCTACACCTTC,CATSRDGRGGEWYGYTF
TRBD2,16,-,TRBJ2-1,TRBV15,TGTGCCACCAGCAGTTCTAGCGGGGGGTTATCTAATGAGCAGTTCTTC,CATSSSSGGLSNEQFF
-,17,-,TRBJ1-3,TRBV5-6,TGTGCCAGCAGCACCGCCCGTACAGGAGGCTCTGGAAACACCATATATTTT,CASSTARTGGSGNTIYF
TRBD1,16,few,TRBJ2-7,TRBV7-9,TGTGCCAGCAGCTTAGAAGGCGGGGACAGGGGAAGCGAGCAGTACTTC,CASSLEGGDRGSEQYF
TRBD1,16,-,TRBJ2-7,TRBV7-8,TGTGCCAGCAGCTTAGAGGAGGCAGGGGGCCTATACGAGCAGTACTTC,CASSLEEAGGLYEQYF
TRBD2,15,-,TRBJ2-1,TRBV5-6,TGTGCCAGCAGCTTGCATCCGGGGGGTTACAATGAGCAGTTCTTC,CASSLHPGGYNEQFF
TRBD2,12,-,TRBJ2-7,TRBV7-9,TGTGCCAGCAGCGCGGGGGGCGTCGAGCAGTACTTC,CASSAGGVEQYF
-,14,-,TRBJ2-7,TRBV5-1,TGCGCCACGTCCTTTAGGACAGACTCCTACGAGCAGTACTTC,CATSFRTDSYEQYF